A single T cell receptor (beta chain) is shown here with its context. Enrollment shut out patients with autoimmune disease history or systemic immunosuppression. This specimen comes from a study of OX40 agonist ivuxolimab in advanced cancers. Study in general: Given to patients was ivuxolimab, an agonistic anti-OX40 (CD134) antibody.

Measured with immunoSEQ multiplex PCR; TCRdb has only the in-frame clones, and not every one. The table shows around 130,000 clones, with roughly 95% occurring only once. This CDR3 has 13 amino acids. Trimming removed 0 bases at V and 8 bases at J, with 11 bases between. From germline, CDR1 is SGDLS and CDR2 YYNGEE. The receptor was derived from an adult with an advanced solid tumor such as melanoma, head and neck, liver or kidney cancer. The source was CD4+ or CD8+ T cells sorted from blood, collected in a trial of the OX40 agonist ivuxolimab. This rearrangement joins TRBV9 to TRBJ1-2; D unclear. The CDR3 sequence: CASSVGPGRGYTF. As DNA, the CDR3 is TGTGCCAGCAGCGTAGGGCCGGGTCGCGGCTACACCTTC.